This T cell receptor beta chain was sequenced in a study of CD8+ T cells in alopecia areata. Following extraction, RNA underwent reverse transcription to cDNA, which served as the sequencing template. The protocol was immunoSEQ multiplex PCR, while the TCRdb copy is restricted to in-frame clones and leaves out a portion. The table includes around 110,000 clones, about three fifths detected once. Study observations and caveats: A great number of expanded lesional clones endured in scalp and blood during tofacitinib.

The CDR3 sequence is 12 residues long. Germline V gene data show CDR1 as SGHRS and CDR2 as YFSETQ. Trimming at V came to 1 base and at J to 9 bases, leaving 2 bases not matched to a gene. The treatment: oral pan-JAK inhibitor, 5-10 mg twice daily. This clone showed up just a few times. Its cognate antigen is unknown. This TCR was sampled from a human donor with alopecia areata. Sample: CD8+ T cells sorted from blood, taken at week 24, from a patient treated with tofacitinib. The V call is TRBV5-1, the J call TRBJ2-3; 7 bases match TRBD2. CDR3 protein: CASSLWEGTQYF. The CDR3 coding sequence is TGCGCCAGCAGCTTGTGGGAGGGGACGCAGTATTTT.